This entry describes one T cell receptor (beta chain). Its cognate antigen has yet to be identified. The record has no base qualities; no much larger clone is one base away. CDR1 is given as SGHRS and CDR2 as YFSETQ, both from the germline V gene. The junction shows trimming of 6 bases on V and 5 bases on J, plus 6 bases between the germline ends. From the cysteine up to the phenylalanine, the CDR3 has a length of 11 residues. Only the CDR3 region is kept as DNA, spanning 33 bases read in frame from base 1. RNA was extracted using the RNeasy kit, and roughly 0.5 to 1 ug of the RNA was reverse transcribed with random hexamers. The immunoSEQ multiplex PCR assay, covering 54 Vbeta and 13 Jbeta segments, was used to amplify TCR beta CDR3 regions. Bias from PCR amplification was corrected by using a synthetic template baseline for primer optimization and for computational correction. The authors processed their data as follows. Reads were annotated to V, D and J genes according to IMGT and were analyzed with immunoSEQ Analyzer, with only productive sequences retained. Clonality was computed as one minus Shannon entropy normalized by log2 of the number of productive unique sequences. Public and private clones were assessed among the 100 most prevalent clones of each patient and control. Clones were defined as Susac-specific when absent from the healthy and MS cohorts, from over 950 published viral clones and from other ImmuneACCESS disease sequences. TCRdb ran its own pipeline on the public reads, namely fastp trimming at Q25 and MiXCR clone calling, and kept in-frame beta chains. One record per CDR3 amino acid sequence lists the most common genes and DNA. These V and J calls rely on TCRdb rather than the paper's analysis. In this sample the table shows over 150,000 distinct CDR3 sequences, just under 95% of which occur a single time. 0.099% of the sample is taken by the ten largest.

The sample belongs to a study of CD8 T cells in Susac syndrome (dated by TCRdb to between 2018 and 2021). About the study as a whole: Among the sequenced Susac syndrome patients, about six had clinically active disease and fewer than ten were in clinical remission. At blood withdrawal, Susac syndrome patients were either therapy-naive, taking corticosteroids (in some cases with IVIg as well), or taking IVIg alone. The study used repertoire sequencing to test whether antigen drove CD8+ T cell activation and differentiation in Susac syndrome.

The paper's findings and limits, for the study overall: In patients with Susac syndrome, the CD4+ T cell repertoire showed no detectable clonal expansion. The number of individuals in the TCR sequencing and HLA analysis was recognized as being relatively small.

High-throughput TCR beta sequencing profiled peripheral blood CD8+ and CD4+ T cells from healthy donors, Susac syndrome patients and multiple sclerosis patients. The Susac syndrome patients fulfilled recently defined diagnostic criteria for definite or probable disease. Bulk CD8+ and CD4+ T cells were purified by magnetic negative isolation, whereas CD8+ TEMRA cells were enriched by FACS. Blood was collected in EDTA tubes and processed within 24 hours, with PBMCs isolated through density gradient centrifugation. PBMCs intended for TCR sequencing were frozen in liquid nitrogen and were later thawed in a 37 degrees C water bath. A purity of at least 90% was achieved for sorted or isolated CD4+, CD8+ and CD8+ TEMRA cells.

Sample: CD4+ T cells from PBMCs. The chain uses TRBV5-1 and TRBJ2-1; the D gene is not confidently resolved. This clonotype was obtained from a human donor with Susac syndrome. The DNA sequence is TGCGCCAGCACGCGCGACAATGAGCAGTTCTTC. The resulting protein is CASTRDNEQFF.